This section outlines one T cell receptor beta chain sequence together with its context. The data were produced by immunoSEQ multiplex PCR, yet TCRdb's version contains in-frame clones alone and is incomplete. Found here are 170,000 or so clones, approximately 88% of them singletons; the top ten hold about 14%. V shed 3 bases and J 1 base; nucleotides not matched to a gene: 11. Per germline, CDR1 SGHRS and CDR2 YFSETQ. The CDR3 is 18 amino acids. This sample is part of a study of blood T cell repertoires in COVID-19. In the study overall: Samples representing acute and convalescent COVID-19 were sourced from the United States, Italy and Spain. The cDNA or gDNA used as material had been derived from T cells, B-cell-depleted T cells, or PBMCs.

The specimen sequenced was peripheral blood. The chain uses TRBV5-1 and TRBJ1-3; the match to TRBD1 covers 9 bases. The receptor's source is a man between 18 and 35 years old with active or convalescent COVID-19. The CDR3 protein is CASSWDRAKDYSGNTIYF. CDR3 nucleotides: TGCGCCAGCAGCTGGGACAGGGCCAAAGATTATTCTGGAAACACCATATATTTT.